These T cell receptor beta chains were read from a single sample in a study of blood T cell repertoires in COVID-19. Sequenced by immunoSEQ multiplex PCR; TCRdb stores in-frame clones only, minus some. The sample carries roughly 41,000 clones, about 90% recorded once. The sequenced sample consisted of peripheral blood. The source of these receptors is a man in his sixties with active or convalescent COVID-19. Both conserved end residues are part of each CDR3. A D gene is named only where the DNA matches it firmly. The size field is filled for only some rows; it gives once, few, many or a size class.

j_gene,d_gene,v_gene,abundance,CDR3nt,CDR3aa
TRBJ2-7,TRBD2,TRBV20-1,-,TGCAGTGCTAGTGGTAGCGGGCTTTACGAGCAGTACTTC,CSASGSGLYEQYF
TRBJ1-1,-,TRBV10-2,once,TGCGCCAGCAGTGCGCGGGTCATGAACACTGAAGCTTTCTTT,CASSARVMNTEAFF
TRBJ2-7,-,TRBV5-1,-,TGCGCCAGCAGCTTGGCACTGGAGCGGTACGAGCAGTACTTC,CASSLALERYEQYF
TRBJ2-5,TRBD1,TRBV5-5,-,TGTGCCAGCAGCTTTAGCGGACAGGGATTTGGAGAGACCCAGTACTTC,CASSFSGQGFGETQYF
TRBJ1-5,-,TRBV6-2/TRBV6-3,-,TGTGCCAGCAGCCAAAGACTCCCTTCAGATCAGCCCCAGCATTTT,CASSQRLPSDQPQHF
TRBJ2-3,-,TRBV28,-,TGTGCCAGCAGTTTATGGGGGAGAGGAAGCACAGATACGCAGTATTTT,CASSLWGRGSTDTQYF
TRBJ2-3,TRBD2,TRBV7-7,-,TGTGCTAGCAGCCCGCTAGCGGGAGGGCCGGGCGGTACGCAGTATTTT,CASSPLAGGPGGTQYF
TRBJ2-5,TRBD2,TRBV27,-,TGTGCCAGCAGTCCGGCTAGCGGGGGATTGGAGACCCAGTACTTC,CASSPASGGLETQYF
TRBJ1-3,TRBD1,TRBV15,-,TGTGCCACCAGCAGAGAGGTACAGGGGTTGAACACCATATATTTT,CATSREVQGLNTIYF
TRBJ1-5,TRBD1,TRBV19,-,TGTGCCAGTAGTATGGCGGACAGGAATCAGCCCCAGCATTTT,CASSMADRNQPQHF
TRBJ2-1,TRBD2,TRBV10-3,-,TGTGCCATCAGTGAGTCCGGACTAGCGGGGCGATACAATGAGCAGTTCTTC,CAISESGLAGRYNEQFF
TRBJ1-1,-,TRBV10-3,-,TGTGCCATCACCTCCCGTGAGGGCCTGGGCCCTTTCTTT,CAITSREGLGPFF
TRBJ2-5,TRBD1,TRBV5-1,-,TGCGCCAGCAGCGACAGGGGGTGGGGGACCCAGTACTTC,CASSDRGWGTQYF
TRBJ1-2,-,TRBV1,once,TGCACCAGCAGCCAAGATAATAATGGCTACACCTTC,CTSSQDNNGYTF
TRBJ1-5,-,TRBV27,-,TGTGCCAGCAGTTTGTTTGTAGCGCGTTCCCAGCATTTT,CASSLFVARSQHF
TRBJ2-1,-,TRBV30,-,TGTGCCTGGAGCGCAAACCTCCGGGGCTCCTACAATGAGCAGTTCTTC,CAWSANLRGSYNEQFF
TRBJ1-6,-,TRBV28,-,TGTGCCAGCAGTGGACCGGGAGGGTACTCACCCCTCCACTTT,CASSGPGGYSPLHF
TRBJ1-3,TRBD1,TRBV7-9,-,TGTGCCAGCAGCTCCGGGACAGGGGACACTGGAAACACCATATATTTT,CASSSGTGDTGNTIYF
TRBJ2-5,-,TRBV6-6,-,TGTGCCAGCAGTTACTCCCCGAGACACCCTCAAGAGACCCAGTACTTC,CASSYSPRHPQETQYF
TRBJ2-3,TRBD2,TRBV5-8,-,TGTGCCAGCCCCGACCTGGCGGGGGGAATTTCCGATACGCAGTATTTT,CASPDLAGGISDTQYF
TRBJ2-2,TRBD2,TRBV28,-,TGTGCCAGCAGTTTTGGAATCGGGACTAGACGAAACACCGGGGAGCTGTTTTTT,CASSFGIGTRRNTGELFF
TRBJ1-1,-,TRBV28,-,TGTGCCAGCAGTTTATTAGGGCAGGGCAACACTGAAGCTTTCTTT,CASSLLGQGNTEAFF